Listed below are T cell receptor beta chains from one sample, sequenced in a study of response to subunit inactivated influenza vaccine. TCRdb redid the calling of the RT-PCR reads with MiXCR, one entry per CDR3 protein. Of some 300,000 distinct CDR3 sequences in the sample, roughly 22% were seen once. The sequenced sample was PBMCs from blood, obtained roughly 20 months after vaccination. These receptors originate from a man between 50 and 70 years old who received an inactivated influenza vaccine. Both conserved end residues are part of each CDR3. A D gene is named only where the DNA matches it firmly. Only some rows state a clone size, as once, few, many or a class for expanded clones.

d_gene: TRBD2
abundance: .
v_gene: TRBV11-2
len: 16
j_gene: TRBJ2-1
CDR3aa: CASSPVLAGNYNEQFF
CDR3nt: TGTGCCAGCAGCCCTGTCCTAGCGGGGAACTACAATGAGCAGTTCTTC

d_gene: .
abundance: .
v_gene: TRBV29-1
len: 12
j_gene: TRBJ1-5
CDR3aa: CSVQLDNQPQHF
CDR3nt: TGCAGCGTGCAATTGGACAATCAGCCCCAGCATTTT

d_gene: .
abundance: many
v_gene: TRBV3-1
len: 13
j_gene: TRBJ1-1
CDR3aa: CASSQLGNTEAFF
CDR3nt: TGTGCCAGCAGCCAACTGGGGAACACTGAAGCTTTCTTT

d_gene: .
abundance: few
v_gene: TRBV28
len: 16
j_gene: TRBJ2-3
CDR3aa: CASSLDLLTDTDTQYF
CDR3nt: TGTGCCAGCAGTTTAGACTTATTGACGGACACAGATACGCAGTATTTT

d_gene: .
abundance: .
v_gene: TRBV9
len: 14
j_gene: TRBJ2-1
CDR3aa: CASSVAANYNEQFF
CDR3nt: TGTGCCAGCAGCGTAGCGGCTAACTACAATGAGCAGTTCTTC

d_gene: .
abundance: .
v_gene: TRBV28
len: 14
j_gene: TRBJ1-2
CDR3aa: CASSFLGTIYGYTF
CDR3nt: TGTGCCAGCAGTTTCTTGGGGACAATCTATGGCTACACCTTC

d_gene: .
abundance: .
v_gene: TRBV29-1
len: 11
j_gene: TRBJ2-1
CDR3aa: CSVRGGNEQFF
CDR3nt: TGCAGCGTCAGGGGTGGGAATGAGCAGTTCTTC

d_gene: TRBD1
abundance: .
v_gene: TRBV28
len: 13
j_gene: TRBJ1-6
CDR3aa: CASSSNRGSPLHF
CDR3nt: TGTGCCAGCAGTTCAAACAGGGGTTCACCCCTCCACTTT

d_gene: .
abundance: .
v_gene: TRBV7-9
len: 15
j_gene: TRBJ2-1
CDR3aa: CASSLDGLRLNEQFF
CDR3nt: TGTGCCAGCAGCTTAGATGGACTCCGCCTCAATGAGCAGTTCTTC

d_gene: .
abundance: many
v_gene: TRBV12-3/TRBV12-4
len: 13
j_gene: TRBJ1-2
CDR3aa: CASSFDGTNGYTF
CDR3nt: TGTGCCAGCAGTTTTGACGGGACTAATGGCTACACCTTC

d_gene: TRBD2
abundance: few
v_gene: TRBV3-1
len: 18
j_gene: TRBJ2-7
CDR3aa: CASSPRGLTSGSFYEQYF
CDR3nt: TGTGCCAGCAGCCCGAGAGGACTAACTAGCGGATCGTTCTACGAGCAGTACTTC

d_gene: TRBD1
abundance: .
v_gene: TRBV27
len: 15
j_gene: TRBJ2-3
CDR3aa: CASSLRGQSTDTQYF
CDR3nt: TGTGCCAGCAGTCTCAGGGGGCAAAGCACAGATACGCAGTATTTT

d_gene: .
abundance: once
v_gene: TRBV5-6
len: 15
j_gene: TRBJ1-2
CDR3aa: CASTGLGQSNYGYTF
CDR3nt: TGTGCCAGCACCGGCTTGGGGCAGTCTAACTATGGCTACACCTTC

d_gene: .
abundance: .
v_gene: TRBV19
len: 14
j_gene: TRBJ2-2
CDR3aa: CASCLQGNTGELFF
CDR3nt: TGTGCCAGTTGTTTACAGGGGAACACCGGGGAGCTGTTTTTT

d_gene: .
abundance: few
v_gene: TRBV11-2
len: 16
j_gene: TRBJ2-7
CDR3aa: CASSLPRDTSSYEQYF
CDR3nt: TGTGCCAGCAGCTTACCACGGGACACATCCTCCTACGAGCAGTACTTC

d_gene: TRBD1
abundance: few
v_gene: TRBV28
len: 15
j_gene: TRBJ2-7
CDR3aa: CASSLKGDRPYEQYF
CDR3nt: TGTGCCAGCAGTTTGAAAGGGGACAGACCCTACGAGCAGTACTTC

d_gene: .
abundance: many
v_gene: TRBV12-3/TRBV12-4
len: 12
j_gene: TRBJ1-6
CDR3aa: CASTRGRSPLHF
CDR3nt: TGTGCCAGCACGAGGGGACGGTCACCCCTCCACTTT